This TCR beta chain was profiled in a study of T cells after yellow fever vaccination. Study overall: Preparation of fractions with low cell numbers was performed using SMART-Seq v4 Ultra Low Input.

Findings and limits, study-wide: Weaker, the secondary response peaked sooner, at day 5 versus 15. Bulk-population clonotypes that are abundant could appear as contaminants in FACS-sorted repertoires.

Synthesis of TCR cDNA relied on 5'RACE template switching, which attached a universal primer site and UMIs. Each CDR3 protein gets one entry after TCRdb re-called the 5' RACE reads with MiXCR. The table has over 300,000 distinct CDR3 sequences, about 4% seen once; the top ten hold around 24%. Germline V gene sequence: CDR1 LNHDA, CDR2 SQIVND (reference sequence). V gave up 3 bases and J gave up 5 bases, with 20 bases separating them. The CDR3 consists of 17 residues. This clonotype came up a few times. Its antigen is unknown. The chain combines TRBV19 with TRBJ1-5; a weak D match, TRBD1 (5 bases). Sequences were derived from PBMCs, sampled 5 days after the yellow fever booster vaccination. This receptor was taken from a man between 18 and 29 years old who received the YFV17D yellow fever vaccine. The CDR3 nucleotides read TGTGCCAGTAGTATCGGGACTCTACTTGCCCCCGATCAGCCCCAGCATTTT. Amino acid sequence: CASSIGTLLAPDQPQHF.